This entry lists 27 T cell receptor beta chains sequenced from one sample in a study of identical twins. In TCRdb, the 5' RACE reads were re-called with MiXCR into one record per CDR3 protein. The sample records approximately 680,000 distinct CDR3 sequences, about 7.1% being singletons. This same sample was also taken into another study, of yellow fever vaccine responses in identical twins.

The sample comprised PBMCs. The source of these receptors is a woman aged 18 to 35 in good health.

This sequence joins TRBV6-1 and TRBJ1-1, with a possible D match to TRBD1 (5 bases). Germline CDR1 is MNHNS and CDR2 is SASEGT. The CDR3 length is 14 residues. Trimming removed 6 bases at V and 1 base at J, with 12 bases between. CDR3 nucleotide sequence: TGTGCCAGCAGGCCGGGACCGGAGAACACTGAAGCTTTCTTT. This codes for CASRPGPENTEAFF.

A few counts support this clonotype. This chain joins TRBV20-1 and TRBJ1-5, with TRBD1 identical over 7 bases. Germline CDR1 is DFQATT and CDR2 is SNEGSKA (reference sequence). The ends lost 3 bases at V and 2 bases at J; junction bases unmatched: 4. This CDR3 comprises 14 residues. The CDR3 bases are TGCAGTGCTAGTCGTCAGGGGGGCAATCAGCCCCAGCATTTT. The encoded protein is CSASRQGGNQPQHF.

This chain joins TRBV27 and TRBJ1-5; the match to TRBD1 covers 9 bases. The CDR3 extends over 13 amino acids. Germline V CDR1 and CDR2: MNHEY, SMNVEV (reference sequence). V was clipped by 4 bases and J by 9 bases; unmatched bases: 4. The CDR3 region has the DNA TGTGCCAGCAGTTGGACAGGGGTGGGGCCCCAGCATTTT. This gives the protein CASSWTGVGPQHF.

This clonotype has a count of ten or more. The V gene is TRBV12-3 or TRBV12-4, the J gene TRBJ1-5, with D tentatively TRBD1 (5 bases). This CDR3 is 18 amino acids long. Deletions cut 6 bases from V and 0 bases from J, with 21 bases between. This CDR3 reads CASRLKQAAPYSNQPQHF. As DNA, the CDR3 is TGTGCCAGCAGACTAAAACAGGCAGCCCCCTATAGCAATCAGCCCCAGCATTTT.

This clonotype was observed at least ten times. The rearrangement joins TRBV7-3 to TRBJ1-4; the D gene is possibly TRBD1 (5 bases). Germline V gene data show CDR1 as SGHTA and CDR2 as FQGTGA. This CDR3 is built from 16 residues. Trimming removed 0 bases at V and 3 bases at J, with 11 bases between. CDR3 sequence reads: CASSLTYRQPNEKLFF. For the CDR3, the DNA is TGTGCCAGCAGCTTAACATACCGACAGCCTAATGAAAAACTGTTTTTT.

There are a few counts of this clonotype. The chain couples TRBV6-1 to TRBJ2-6, with unresolved D. V was clipped by 6 bases and J by 4 bases, with 13 bases between them. CDR3 size: 15 residues. Germline-derived CDR1 and CDR2 are MNHNS and SASEGT. CDR3 DNA sequence: TGTGCCAGCAGACTTGAAATCCTCGGGGCCAACGTCCTGACTTTC. Amino acid sequence: CASRLEILGANVLTF.

The V call is TRBV2, the J call TRBJ2-1; D is undetermined. The V gene lost 4 bases and the J gene lost 5 bases, with 24 bases spanning the gap. The CDR3 is made up of 18 amino acids. CDR1 SNHLY and CDR2 FYNNEI come from the germline V gene. The CDR3 coding sequence is TGTGCCAGCAGTGGCAGTACACTTTCCCGAAGTTCCCACAATGAGCAGTTCTTC. Translation gives CASSGSTLSRSSHNEQFF.

This clonotype was counted between two and nine times. The chain carries TRBV7-2 and TRBJ2-7; 8 nucleotides match TRBD1. The CDR3 is 15 residues long. V shed 5 bases and J 3 bases; nucleotides not matched to a gene: 9. Germline values: CDR1 SGHTA, CDR2 FQGNSA. Here the CDR3 reads CASSPQGAIGYEQYF. CDR3 sequence (DNA): TGTGCCAGCAGCCCCCAGGGGGCAATCGGCTACGAGCAGTACTTC.

This clonotype was picked up a small number of times. The CDR3 protein is CASTGGTFISYNEQFF. CDR3 DNA: TGTGCCAGCACCGGTGGGACTTTCATCTCCTACAATGAGCAGTTCTTC. The chain carries TRBV5-5 and TRBJ2-1; a possible D gene is TRBD2 (6 bases). V lost 6 bases and J lost 0, with 16 bases in between. The CDR3 contains 16 residues. Germline CDR1 is SGHKS and CDR2 is YYEKEE (reference sequence). The whole variable domain, remainder taken from reference TRBV5-5 and TRBJ2-1, is DAGVTQSPTHLIKTRGQQVTLRCSPISGHKSVSWYQQVLGQGPQFIFQYYEKEERGRGNFPDRFSARQFPNYSSELNVNALLLGDSALYLCASTGGTFISYNEQFFGPGTRLTVL.

The CDR3 spells CCARGPLGGGFNNEQFF. The DNA of the CDR3 is TGCTGCGCTAGAGGCCCTCTAGGGGGAGGGTTCAACAATGAGCAGTTCTTC. The chain is built from TRBV20-1 and TRBJ2-1; D may be TRBD2 (7 bases). The CDR3 loop spans 17 amino acids. Germline V lookup: CDR1 DFQATT, CDR2 SNEGSKA (reference sequence).

This clonotype showed up many times. The chain combines TRBV15 with TRBJ1-3, with unresolved D. Germline V CDR1 and CDR2: LNHNV, YYDKDF (reference sequence). V lost 0 bases and J lost 4, with 10 bases in between. This CDR3 contains 15 residues. The CDR3 DNA reads TGTGCCACCAGCAGAGATAGAGTAAGGGGAAACACCATATATTTT. Translation: CATSRDRVRGNTIYF.

This clonotype has a count of ten or more. This chain links TRBV4-2 with TRBJ1-6; TRBD1 agrees at 8 bases. The CDR3 spans 15 residues. Trimming took 1 base from V and 8 from J; bases not matched to a gene: 4. The germline gives CDR1 LGHNA, CDR2 YNFKEQ. The CDR3 spells CASSQGDRTDSPLHF. The DNA for the CDR3 is TGTGCCAGCAGCCAAGGGGACAGGACGGATTCACCCCTCCACTTT.

There are a few counts of this clonotype. The rearrangement uses TRBV6-1 and TRBJ1-1; maybe TRBD1 (6 bases). Trimming pared 6 bases from V and 0 bases from J, leaving 14 bases between. The germline V gene has CDR1 MNHNS and CDR2 SASEGT. The CDR3 length is 15 residues. The CDR3 protein is CASRPTDSMNTEAFF. As DNA, the CDR3 is TGTGCCAGCAGACCGACGGACAGCATGAACACTGAAGCTTTCTTT.

This clonotype was seen only a few times. The rearrangement uses TRBV5-6 and TRBJ2-2; the match to TRBD1 covers 9 bases. The V gene end was trimmed by 4 bases and the J gene end by 9 bases; junction bases not matched to a gene: 4. The CDR3 runs to 13 residues. Germline V gene sequence: CDR1 SGHDT, CDR2 YYEEEE. This chain's CDR3 is CASSPGQGWELFF. The CDR3 DNA reads as TGTGCCAGCAGCCCGGGACAGGGTTGGGAGCTGTTTTTT.

This clonotype was recorded a few times. The chain joins TRBV29-1 to TRBJ1-5, with 9 bases aligning to TRBD1. The germline CDR1 and CDR2 sequences are SQVTM and ANQGSEA. V trimming: 5 bases; J trimming: 1 base; junction bases outside the gene matches: 6. CDR3 length: 15 residues. The CDR3 bases are TGCAGCGTTTCTGGGACAGGGACAAGCAATCAGCCCCAGCATTTT. As protein: CSVSGTGTSNQPQHF.

This clonotype was seen repeatedly, ten times or more. The rearrangement uses TRBV14 and TRBJ2-1; D may match TRBD1 or TRBD2 (5 bases each). The CDR3 is 17 residues long. Germline V lookup: CDR1 SGHDN, CDR2 FVKESK. Trimming took 2 bases from V and 7 from J, leaving 21 bases between them. In DNA, the CDR3 is TGTGCCAGCAGCCAAATGAAAAGGTCGGGACCTTTAAATGAGCAGTTCTTC. This codes for CASSQMKRSGPLNEQFF.

This clonotype appeared a few times. The genes are TRBV6-1 and TRBJ2-1, with D perhaps being TRBD1 or TRBD2 (5 bases each). This CDR3 comprises 15 residues. CDR1 and CDR2 from the germline V gene are MNHNS and SASEGT. With 6 bases removed from V and 5 bases from J, the gap between germline ends came to 17 bases. In DNA form, the CDR3 reads TGTGCCAGCAGAGACGCACCGGGACGTCACAATGAGCAGTTCTTC. Translated: CASRDAPGRHNEQFF.

This chain connects TRBV7-9 to TRBJ2-3; no clear D gene. Germline CDR1 reads SEHNR; CDR2 reads FQNEAQ (reference sequence). The CDR3 totals 15 residues. Trimming left V 3 bases short and J 0 bases short, with 10 bases between. DNA of the CDR3: TGTGCCAGCAGCTTTACCTCTTCTAGCACAGATACGCAGTATTTT. Its translation: CASSFTSSSTDTQYF.

This clonotype was detected only a few times. This chain uses TRBV20-1 with TRBJ2-5; D uncertain. The CDR3 loop spans 12 amino acids. The V end was cut by 5 bases, the J end by 4 bases, with 11 bases between. From germline, CDR1 is DFQATT and CDR2 SNEGSKA (reference sequence). The CDR3 DNA reads as TGCAGTGCTTATGACCCGCGAGAGACCCAGTACTTC. This gives the protein CSAYDPRETQYF.

The rearrangement joins TRBV10-3 to TRBJ2-1; 8 bases match TRBD1. J gave up 4 bases and V 0 bases, and 5 bases lay outside the gene matches. The CDR3 spans 16 residues. Germline V gene sequence: CDR1 ENHRY, CDR2 SYGVKD. This CDR3 reads CAISESQGACYNEQFF. The CDR3 bases are TGTGCCATCAGTGAGTCCCAGGGGGCCTGTTACAATGAGCAGTTCTTC.

The genes are TRBV2 and TRBJ1-1; no definite D call. The germline gives CDR1 SNHLY, CDR2 FYNNEI. V was clipped by 7 bases and J by 3 bases, with 15 bases between them. The CDR3 is made up of 14 amino acids. The CDR3 nucleotides are TGTGCCAGCATCGAGGGTGTATTGGACACTGAAGCTTTCTTT. Translating gives CASIEGVLDTEAFF. The full variable domain, with the rest looked up from reference TRBV2 and TRBJ1-1, is EPEVTQTPSHQVTQMGQEVILRCVPISNHLYFYWYRQILGQKVEFLVSFYNNEISEKSEIFDDQFSVERPDGSNFTLKIRSTKLEDSAMYFCASIEGVLDTEAFFGQGTRLTVV.

The CDR3 DNA follows: TGTGCCAGCAGGGCCGTAGCGGGAGCTGGGGCCAACGTCCTGACTTTC. This sequence encodes CASRAVAGAGANVLTF. The V gene is TRBV12-3 or TRBV12-4, the J gene TRBJ2-6, with 9 bases identical to TRBD2. Trimming cost V 6 bases and J 2 bases; bases outside gene matches: 5. This CDR3 region has 16 residues.

The rearrangement joins TRBV14 to TRBJ2-1; the D is unclear. The CDR3 has 18 amino acids. Germline CDR1 SGHDN, CDR2 FVKESK. Trimming pared 1 base from V and 2 bases from J, leaving 18 bases between. CDR3 region: CASSQGRAITTAYNEQFF. CDR3 bases: TGTGCCAGCAGCCAAGGAAGGGCTATCACGACCGCCTACAATGAGCAGTTCTTC.

The rearrangement links TRBV7-8 to TRBJ1-6; no reliable D call. CDR3 length: 16 amino acids. Per the germline V gene, CDR1 is SGHVS and CDR2 is FQNEAQ. The germline V and J ends were trimmed by 5 bases and 0 bases, with 11 bases remaining between them. The CDR3 DNA reads as TGTGCCAGCAGCACGAAAATGAACTCCTATAATTCACCCCTCCACTTT. It specifies CASSTKMNSYNSPLHF.

This clonotype was observed once. The chain is built from TRBV9 and TRBJ2-5; D ambiguous. Germline CDR1 is SGDLS and CDR2 is YYNGEE. The CDR3 has 15 residues. V was clipped by 0 bases and J by 0 bases, with 9 bases between them. CDR3 sequence reads: CASSVGADDQETQYF. CDR3 in DNA: TGTGCCAGCAGCGTAGGGGCGGACGACCAAGAGACCCAGTACTTC.

In its sample, this clonotype was seen many times. The chain couples TRBV12-3 or TRBV12-4 to TRBJ1-2, with 8 bases identical to TRBD1. The CDR3 is made up of 13 amino acids. Losses at the gene ends were 5 bases for V and 6 bases for J; bases not matched to a gene: 5. For the CDR3, the DNA is TGTGCCAGCAGTAGACAGGGGCTCGATGGCTACACCTTC. Its translation: CASSRQGLDGYTF.

J is TRBJ1-1 and V is TRBV20-1; D not certain. The germline V and J ends were trimmed by 4 bases and 5 bases, with 11 bases remaining between them. CDR1 DFQATT and CDR2 SNEGSKA come from the germline V gene (reference sequence). This CDR3 is built from 12 residues. The CDR3 bases are TGCAGTGCTATCGGGTCCCATACTGAAGCTTTCTTT. This translates into CSAIGSHTEAFF.